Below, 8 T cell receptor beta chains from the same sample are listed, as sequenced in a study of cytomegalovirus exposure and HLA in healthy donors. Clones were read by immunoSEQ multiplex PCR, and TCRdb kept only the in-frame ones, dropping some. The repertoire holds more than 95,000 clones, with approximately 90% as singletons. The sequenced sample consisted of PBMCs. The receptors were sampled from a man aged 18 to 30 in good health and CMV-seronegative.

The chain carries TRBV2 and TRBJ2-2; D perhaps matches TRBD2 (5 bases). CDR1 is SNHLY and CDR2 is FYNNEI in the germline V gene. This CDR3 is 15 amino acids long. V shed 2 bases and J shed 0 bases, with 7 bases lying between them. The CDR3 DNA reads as TGTGCCAGCAGTGAAAAGCGGACGAACACCGGGGAGCTGTTTTTT. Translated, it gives CASSEKRTNTGELFF.

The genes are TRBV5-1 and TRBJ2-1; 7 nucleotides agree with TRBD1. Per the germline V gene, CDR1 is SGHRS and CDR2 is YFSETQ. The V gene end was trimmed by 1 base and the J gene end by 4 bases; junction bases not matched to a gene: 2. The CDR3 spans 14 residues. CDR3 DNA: TGCGCCAGCAGCTTGACAGGGGTGTACAATGAGCAGTTCTTC. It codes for CASSLTGVYNEQFF.

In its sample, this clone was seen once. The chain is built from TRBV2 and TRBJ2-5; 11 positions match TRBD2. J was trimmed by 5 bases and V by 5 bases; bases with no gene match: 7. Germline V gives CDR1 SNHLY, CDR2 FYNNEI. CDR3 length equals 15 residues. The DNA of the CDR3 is TGTGCCAGCAGTAGAAGACTAGCGGGGATGGAGACCCAGTACTTC. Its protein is CASSRRLAGMETQYF.

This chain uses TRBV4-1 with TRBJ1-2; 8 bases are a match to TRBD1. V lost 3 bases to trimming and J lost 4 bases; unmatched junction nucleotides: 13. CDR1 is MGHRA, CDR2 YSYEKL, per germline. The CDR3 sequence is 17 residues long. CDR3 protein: CASSQAGQVFLRYGYTF. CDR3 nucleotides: TGCGCCAGCAGCCAGGCGGGACAGGTCTTTCTTCGCTATGGCTACACCTTC.

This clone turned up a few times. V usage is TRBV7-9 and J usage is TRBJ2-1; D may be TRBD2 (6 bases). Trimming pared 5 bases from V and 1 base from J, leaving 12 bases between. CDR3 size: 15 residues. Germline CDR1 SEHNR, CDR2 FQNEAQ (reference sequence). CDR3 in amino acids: CASSPVGTSYNEQFF. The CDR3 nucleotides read TGTGCCAGCAGCCCAGTGGGGACTTCCTACAATGAGCAGTTCTTC. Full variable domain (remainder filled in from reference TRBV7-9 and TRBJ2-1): DTGVSQNPRHKITKRGQNVTFRCDPISEHNRLYWYRQTLGQGPEFLTYFQNEAQLEKSRLLSDRFSAERPKGSFSTLEIQRTEQGDSAMYLCASSPVGTSYNEQFFGPGTRLTVL.

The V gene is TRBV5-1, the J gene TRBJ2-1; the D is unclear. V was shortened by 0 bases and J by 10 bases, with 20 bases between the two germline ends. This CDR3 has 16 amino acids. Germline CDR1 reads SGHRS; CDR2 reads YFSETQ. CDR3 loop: CASSLGSFGSTMEQFF. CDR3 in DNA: TGCGCCAGCAGCTTGGGATCCTTTGGCTCCACAATGGAGCAGTTCTTC.

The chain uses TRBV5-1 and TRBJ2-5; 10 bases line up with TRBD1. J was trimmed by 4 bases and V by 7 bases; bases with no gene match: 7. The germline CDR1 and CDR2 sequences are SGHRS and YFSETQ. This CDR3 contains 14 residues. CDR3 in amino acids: CASHRTGGGETQYF. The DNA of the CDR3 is TGCGCCAGCCACCGGACAGGGGGAGGAGAGACCCAGTACTTC.

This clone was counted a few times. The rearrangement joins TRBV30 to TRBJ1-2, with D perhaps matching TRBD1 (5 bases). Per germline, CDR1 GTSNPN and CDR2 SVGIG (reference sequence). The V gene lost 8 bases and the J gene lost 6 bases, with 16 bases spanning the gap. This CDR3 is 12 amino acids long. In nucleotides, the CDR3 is TGTGCCGCCGGACACTTCCAGGATGGCTACACCTTC. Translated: CAAGHFQDGYTF. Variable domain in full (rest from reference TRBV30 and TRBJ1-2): SQTIHQWPATLVQPVGSPLSLECTVEGTSNPNLYWYRQAAGRGLQLLFYSVGIGQISSEVPQNLSASRPQDRQFILSSKKLLLSDSGFYLCAAGHFQDGYTFGSGTRLTVV.